The clone carrying this T cell receptor (beta chain) came up a few times. The antigen remains undetermined. From the 5' RACE reads, TCRdb called clonotypes with MiXCR, one entry per CDR3 protein. The table records roughly 50,000 distinct CDR3 sequences, under 20% of them present only once. The CDR3 has 13 residues. From germline, CDR1 is MNHEY and CDR2 SMNVEV (reference sequence). With 4 bases removed from V and 0 bases from J, the gap between germline ends came to 5 bases. Study-wide results and caveats: Greatest tumor Treg TCR overlap was with tumor naive CD4+ cells. Larger-cohort validation covered only one TCR beta V-J rearrangement.

The TCR comes from a female donor with breast cancer. The chain recombines TRBV27 with TRBJ2-3; no reliable D call. Sequences were obtained from naive CD4+ T cells sorted from blood. Subset indicated: naive CD4+ T cells, CD4+CD45RA+CD25-. The CDR3 loop reads CASSSESTDTQYF. The CDR3 nucleotides are TGTGCCAGCAGTTCCGAGAGCACAGATACGCAGTATTTT.